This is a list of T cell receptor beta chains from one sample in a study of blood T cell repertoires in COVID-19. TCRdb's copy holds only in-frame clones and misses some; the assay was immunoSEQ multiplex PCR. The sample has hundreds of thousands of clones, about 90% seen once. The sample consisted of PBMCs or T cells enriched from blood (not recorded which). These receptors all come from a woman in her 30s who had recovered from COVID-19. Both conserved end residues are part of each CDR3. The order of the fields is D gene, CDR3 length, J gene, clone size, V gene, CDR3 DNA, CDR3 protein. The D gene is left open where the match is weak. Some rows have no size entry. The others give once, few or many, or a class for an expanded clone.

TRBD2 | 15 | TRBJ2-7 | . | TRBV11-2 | TGTGCCAGCAGCTTCCCTAGCGGGATACCGTACGAGCAGTACTTC | CASSFPSGIPYEQYF
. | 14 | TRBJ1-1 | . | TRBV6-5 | TGTGCCAGCAGTTACCAGACAGGGAACACTGAAGCTTTCTTT | CASSYQTGNTEAFF
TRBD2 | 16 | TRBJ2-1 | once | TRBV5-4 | TGTGCCAGCAGCGGGACTAGCGGGAGGATCTACAATGAGCAGTTCTTC | CASSGTSGRIYNEQFF
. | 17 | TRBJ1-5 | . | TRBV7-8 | TGTGCCAGCAGCTTAGCGCGGATCGGGGGTAGCAATCAGCCCCAGCATTTT | CASSLARIGGSNQPQHF
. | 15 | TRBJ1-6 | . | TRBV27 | TGTGCCAGCAGTTATAATCAGGGGAATAATTCACCCCTCCACTTT | CASSYNQGNNSPLHF
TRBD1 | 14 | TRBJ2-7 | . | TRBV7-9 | TGTGCCAGCAGCCCAGAGGGACAGGCCTACGAGCAGTACTTC | CASSPEGQAYEQYF
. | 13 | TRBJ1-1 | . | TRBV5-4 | TGTGCCAGCCAGCGGGGGGGGGACACTGAAGCTTTCTTT | CASQRGGDTEAFF
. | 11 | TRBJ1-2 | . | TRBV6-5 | TGTGCCGGGGCAGGGAACTATGGCTACACCTTC | CAGAGNYGYTF
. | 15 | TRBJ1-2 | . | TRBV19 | TGTGCCAGTACCCCATCGGGGGGGCTCCGCTATGGCTACACCTTC | CASTPSGGLRYGYTF
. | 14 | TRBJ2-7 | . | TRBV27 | TGTGCCAGCAGTTTAGGTCCACAATCCTACGAGCAGTACTTC | CASSLGPQSYEQYF
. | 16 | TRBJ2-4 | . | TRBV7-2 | TGTGCCAGCAGCTCCGGACAGAACTTAGCCAAAAACATTCAGTACTTC | CASSSGQNLAKNIQYF
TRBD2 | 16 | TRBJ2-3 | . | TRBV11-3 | TGTGCCAGCAGCTTAGTTAGCGGGAAGGGCACAGATACGCAGTATTTT | CASSLVSGKGTDTQYF
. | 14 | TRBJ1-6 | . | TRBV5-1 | TGCGCCAGCAAACTCGAGGCCTATAATTCACCCCTCCACTTT | CASKLEAYNSPLHF